This T cell receptor (beta chain) was sequenced in a study of control samples from healthy donors and cancer patients. The length of the CDR3 is 13 residues. The V gene's germline CDR1 is SNHLY and CDR2 FYNNEI. V lost 11 bases, J lost 4 bases, and 14 bases lay in between. Sequencing was performed with immunoSEQ multiplex PCR; in TCRdb, only in-frame clones are kept and a portion is missing. Of some 65,000 clones in the sample, approximately 88% were seen once. The rearrangement uses TRBV2 and TRBJ2-2, with D tentatively TRBD2 (6 bases). Sequencing was carried out using PBMCs. This TCR came from a woman aged 50 to 65 with lung cancer. The CDR3 bases are TGTGCCTATCGGGACTCCCCCACCGGGGAGCTGTTTTTT. As protein: CAYRDSPTGELFF.